This T cell receptor beta chain is drawn from a study of blood T cell repertoires in COVID-19 (dated by TCRdb to about 2020). Describing the broader study: Samples from collaborators originated in the United States, Italy and Spain and spanned both the acute and convalescent phases of COVID-19. The prospective study material was composed of cDNA or gDNA derived from T cells, B-cell-depleted T cells, or PBMCs. Deeply sampled blood TCRbeta repertoires from subjects exposed to, actively infected with, or recovered from COVID-19 were included in the dataset. The repertoires were released in a freely available public database intended as a resource for research on the immune response to SARS-CoV-2. Samples came from the ongoing ImmuneRACE study (first 160 participants) plus 1,254 subjects from 6 global collaborators. A de-identified subject ID, COVID-19 status, age in years and sex were almost always included in the sample metadata. Where available, HLA class I and class II types were taken from metadata supplied by the sample provider and were not determined by assay-based typing.

Beyond this particular receptor, the publication reports: How much clinical and demographic metadata was included differed by source and by participant, and the metadata was provided uncurated.

Of note for this clone: This receptor's antigen is unknown. One base away there is no much larger clone; base qualities are not given.

Participants in the prospective study were aged about 18 to 90 years, lived in about two dozen United States geographic areas, and enrolled through a virtual design. To assign participants to cohorts, the prospective study relied on clinical history that participants themselves reported in a screening survey and a study questionnaire. For ImmuneRACE Cohort 3, a participant was defined as recovered based on two consecutive negative NP/OP PCR tests, clearance by a healthcare professional, or resolution of symptoms. In the prospective study, mobile phlebotomists collected whole blood, serum and a nasopharyngeal or oropharyngeal swab from each participant. Over a roughly 2-month period, participants in the prospective study had the option of providing additional blood draws and questionnaires. Blood samples from the prospective study were shipped frozen or at room temperature prior to DNA extraction.

The immunoSEQ Assay, a bias-controlled multiplex PCR, was used to amplify TCRbeta CDR3 regions from genomic DNA. On the authors' methods: The number of nucleated cells in each sample was estimated from the amplification of reference gene primers within the assay. To quantify the absolute abundance of each unique TCRbeta CDR3 rearrangement, sequence reads were collapsed and filtered. For each sample, productive Simpson clonality was calculated as the square root of Simpson's diversity index over productive rearrangements. Imported from immuneACCESS, the table was reduced by TCRdb to in-frame sequences with V and J called. These copies leave out some clones; in studies compared against another copy, an unresolved V gene accounts for under half, and the cause of the remainder is not known. Clone size and V and J calls were adopted from that table, with D and trimming inferred from the DNA. This sample comprises around 300,000 clones, more than 75% of them detected only once. Less than 6% of the sample lies in the top ten.

The germline V gene sets CDR1 to ENHRY and CDR2 to SYGVKD. V is cut back by 10 bases and J by 8 bases, with 10 bases in the junction unmatched. Reading from cysteine to phenylalanine, the CDR3 counts 12 amino acids. The sequence is cut down to CDR3 DNA, 36 bases in frame from base 1. The sequence links TRBV10-3 to TRBJ1-2, and TRBD1 aligns with 7 junction nucleotides. The sequencing sample was made of PBMCs or T cells enriched from blood (not recorded which). The clonotype was recovered from a woman younger than 45 who had recovered from COVID-19. The DNA reads as follows: TGTGCCACTTCGGACAGGCGGGGAGGCTACACCTTC. Translated, it reads CATSDRRGGYTF.